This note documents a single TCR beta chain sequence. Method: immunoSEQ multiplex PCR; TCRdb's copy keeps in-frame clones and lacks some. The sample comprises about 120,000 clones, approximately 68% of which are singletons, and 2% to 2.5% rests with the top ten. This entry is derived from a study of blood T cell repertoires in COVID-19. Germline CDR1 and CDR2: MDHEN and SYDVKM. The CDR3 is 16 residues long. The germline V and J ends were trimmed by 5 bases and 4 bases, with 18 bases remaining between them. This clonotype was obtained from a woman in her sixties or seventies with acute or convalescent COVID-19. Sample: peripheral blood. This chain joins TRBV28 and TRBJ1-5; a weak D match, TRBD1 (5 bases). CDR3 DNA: TGTGCCAGCAGTGACCGGTCGGGCAGGGCTAATCAGCCCCAGCATTTT. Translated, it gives CASSDRSGRANQPQHF. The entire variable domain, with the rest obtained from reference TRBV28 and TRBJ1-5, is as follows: DVKVTQSSRYLVKRTGEKVFLECVQDMDHENMFWYRQDPGLGLRLIYFSYDVKMKEKGDIPEGYSVSREKKERFSLILESASTNQTSMYLCASSDRSGRANQPQHFGDGTRLSIL.